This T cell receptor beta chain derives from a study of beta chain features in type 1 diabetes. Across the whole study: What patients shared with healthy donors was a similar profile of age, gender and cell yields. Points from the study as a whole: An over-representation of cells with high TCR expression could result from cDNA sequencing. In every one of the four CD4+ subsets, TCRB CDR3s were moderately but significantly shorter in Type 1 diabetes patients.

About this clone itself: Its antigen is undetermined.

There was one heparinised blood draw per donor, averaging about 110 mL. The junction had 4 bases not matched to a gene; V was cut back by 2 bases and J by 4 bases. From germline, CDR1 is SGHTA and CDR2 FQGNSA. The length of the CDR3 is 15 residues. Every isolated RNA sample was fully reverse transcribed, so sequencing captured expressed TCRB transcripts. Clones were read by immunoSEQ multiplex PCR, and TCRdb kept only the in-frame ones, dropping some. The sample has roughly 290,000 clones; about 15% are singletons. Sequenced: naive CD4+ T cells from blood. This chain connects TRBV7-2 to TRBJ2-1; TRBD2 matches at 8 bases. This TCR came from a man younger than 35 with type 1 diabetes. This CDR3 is CASSLSPSGYNEQFF. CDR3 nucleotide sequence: TGTGCCAGCAGCTTATCTCCTAGCGGGTACAATGAGCAGTTCTTC. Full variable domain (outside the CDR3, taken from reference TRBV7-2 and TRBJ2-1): GAGVSQSPSNKVTEKGKDVELRCDPISGHTALYWYRQSLGQGLEFLIYFQGNSAPDKSGLPSDRFSAERTGGSVSTLTIQRTQQEDSAVYLCASSLSPSGYNEQFFGPGTRLTVL.